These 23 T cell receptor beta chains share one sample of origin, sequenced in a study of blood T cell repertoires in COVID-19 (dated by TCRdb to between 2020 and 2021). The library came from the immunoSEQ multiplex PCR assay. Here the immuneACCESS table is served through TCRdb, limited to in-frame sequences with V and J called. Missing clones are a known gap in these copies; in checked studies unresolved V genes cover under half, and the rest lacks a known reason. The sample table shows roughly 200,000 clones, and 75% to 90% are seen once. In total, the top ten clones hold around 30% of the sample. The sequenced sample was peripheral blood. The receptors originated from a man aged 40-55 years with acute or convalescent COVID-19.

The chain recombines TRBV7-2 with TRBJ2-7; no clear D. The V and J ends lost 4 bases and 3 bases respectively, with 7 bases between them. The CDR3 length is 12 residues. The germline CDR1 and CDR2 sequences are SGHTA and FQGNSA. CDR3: CASSSQNYEQYF. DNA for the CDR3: TGTGCCAGCAGCTCCCAGAACTACGAGCAGTACTTC.

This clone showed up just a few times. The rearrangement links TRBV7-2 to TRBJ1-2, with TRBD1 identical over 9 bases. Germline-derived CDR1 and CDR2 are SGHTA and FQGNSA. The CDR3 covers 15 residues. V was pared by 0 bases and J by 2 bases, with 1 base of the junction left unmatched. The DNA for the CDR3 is TGTGCCAGCAGCTTAGCCGGGACAGGGAACTATGGCTACACCTTC. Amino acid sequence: CASSLAGTGNYGYTF.

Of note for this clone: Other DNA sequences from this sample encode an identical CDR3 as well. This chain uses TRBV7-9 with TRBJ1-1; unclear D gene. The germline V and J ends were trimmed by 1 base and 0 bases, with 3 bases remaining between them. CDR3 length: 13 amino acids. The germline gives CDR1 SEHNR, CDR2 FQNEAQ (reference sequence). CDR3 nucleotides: TGTGCCAGCAGCTTAGATATGAACACTGAAGCTTTCTTT. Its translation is CASSLDMNTEAFF.

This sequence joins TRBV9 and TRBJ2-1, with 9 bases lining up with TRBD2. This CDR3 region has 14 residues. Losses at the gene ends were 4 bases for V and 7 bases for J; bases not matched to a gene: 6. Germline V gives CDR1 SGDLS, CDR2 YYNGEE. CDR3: CASSLGLAMNEQFF. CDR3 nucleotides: TGTGCCAGCAGCTTAGGACTAGCGATGAATGAGCAGTTCTTC.

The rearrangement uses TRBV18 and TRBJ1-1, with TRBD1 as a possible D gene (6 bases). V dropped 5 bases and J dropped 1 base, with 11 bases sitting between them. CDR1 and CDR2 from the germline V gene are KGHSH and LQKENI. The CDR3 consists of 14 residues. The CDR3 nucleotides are TGTGCCAGCTCAAGGACAGCCAGGAACACTGAAGCTTTCTTT. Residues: CASSRTARNTEAFF.

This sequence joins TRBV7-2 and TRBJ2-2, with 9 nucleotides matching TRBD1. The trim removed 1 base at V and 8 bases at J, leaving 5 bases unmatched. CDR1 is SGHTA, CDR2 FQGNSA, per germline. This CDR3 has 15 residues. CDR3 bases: TGTGCCAGCAGCTTAGACAGGGGGCTGAAAGGGGAGCTGTTTTTT. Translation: CASSLDRGLKGELFF. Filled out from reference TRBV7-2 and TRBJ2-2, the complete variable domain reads GAGVSQSPSNKVTEKGKDVELRCDPISGHTALYWYRQSLGQGLEFLIYFQGNSAPDKSGLPSDRFSAERTGGSVSTLTIQRTQQEDSAVYLCASSLDRGLKGELFFGEGSRLTVL.

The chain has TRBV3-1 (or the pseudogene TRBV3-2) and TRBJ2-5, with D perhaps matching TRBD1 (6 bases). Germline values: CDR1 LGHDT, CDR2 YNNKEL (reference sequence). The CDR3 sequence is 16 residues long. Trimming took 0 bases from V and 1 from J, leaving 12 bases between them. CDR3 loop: CASSQDLQGSQETQYF. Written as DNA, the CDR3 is TGTGCCAGCAGCCAAGACCTCCAGGGGTCCCAAGAGACCCAGTACTTC.

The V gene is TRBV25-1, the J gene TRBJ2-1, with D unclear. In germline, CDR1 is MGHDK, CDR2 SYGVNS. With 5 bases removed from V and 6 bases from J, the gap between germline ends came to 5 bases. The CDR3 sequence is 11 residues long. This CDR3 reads CASSPLNEQFF. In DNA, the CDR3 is TGTGCCAGCAGTCCCCTCAATGAGCAGTTCTTC.

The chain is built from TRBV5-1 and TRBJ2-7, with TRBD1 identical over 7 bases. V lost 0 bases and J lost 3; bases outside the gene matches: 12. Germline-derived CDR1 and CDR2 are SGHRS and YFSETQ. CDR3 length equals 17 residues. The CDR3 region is CASSLGVGGESGYEQYF. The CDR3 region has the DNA TGCGCCAGCAGCTTGGGTGTAGGGGGCGAGTCGGGCTACGAGCAGTACTTC.

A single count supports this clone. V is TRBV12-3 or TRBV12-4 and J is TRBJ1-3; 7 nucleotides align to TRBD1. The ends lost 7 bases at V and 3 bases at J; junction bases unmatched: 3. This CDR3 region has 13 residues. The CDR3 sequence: CASKDRVGNTIYF. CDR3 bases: TGTGCCAGCAAAGACAGGGTTGGAAACACCATATATTTT.

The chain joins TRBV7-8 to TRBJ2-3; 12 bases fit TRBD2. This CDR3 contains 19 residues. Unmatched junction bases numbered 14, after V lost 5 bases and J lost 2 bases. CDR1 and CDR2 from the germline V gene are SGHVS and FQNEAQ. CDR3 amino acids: CASSRSGLAGLWDTDTQYF. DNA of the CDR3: TGTGCCAGCAGCCGGAGCGGACTAGCGGGATTGTGGGACACAGATACGCAGTATTTT.

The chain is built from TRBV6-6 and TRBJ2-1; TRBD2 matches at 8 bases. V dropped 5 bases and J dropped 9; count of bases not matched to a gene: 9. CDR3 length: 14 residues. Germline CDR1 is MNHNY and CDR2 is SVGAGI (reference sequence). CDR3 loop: CASSATAGAPEQFF. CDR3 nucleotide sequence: TGTGCCAGCAGTGCAACAGCGGGAGCACCTGAGCAGTTCTTC.

The chain's CDR3 is CAWSAGSFTDTQYF. CDR3 DNA sequence: TGTGCCTGGAGTGCAGGGTCCTTCACAGATACGCAGTATTTT. The chain recombines TRBV30 with TRBJ2-3; weak D call: TRBD1 (5 bases). From germline, CDR1 is GTSNPN and CDR2 SVGIG (reference sequence). The CDR3 has 14 residues. Trimming left V 1 base short and J 2 bases short, with 10 bases between.

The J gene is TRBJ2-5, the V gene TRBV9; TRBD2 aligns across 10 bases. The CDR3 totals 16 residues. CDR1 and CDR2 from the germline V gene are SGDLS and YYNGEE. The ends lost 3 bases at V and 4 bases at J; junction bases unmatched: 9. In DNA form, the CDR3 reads TGTGCCAGCAGCGGACTGAGCGGGAGGGCCGGAGAGACCCAGTACTTC. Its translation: CASSGLSGRAGETQYF.

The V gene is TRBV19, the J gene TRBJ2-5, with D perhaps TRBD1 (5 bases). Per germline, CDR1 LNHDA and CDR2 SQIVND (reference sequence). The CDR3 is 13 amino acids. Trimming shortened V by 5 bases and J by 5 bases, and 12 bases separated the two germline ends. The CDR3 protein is CASSEVPGETQYF. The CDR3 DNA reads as TGTGCCAGTAGTGAAGTTCCAGGGGAGACCCAGTACTTC.

For the CDR3, the DNA is TGTGCCAGCAGTTACACCGGGACTAGCGTCTACAATGAGCAGTTCTTC. Its translation is CASSYTGTSVYNEQFF. This chain links TRBV6-2 or TRBV6-3 with TRBJ2-1; 10 nucleotides agree with TRBD2. After removal of 2 bases from V and 3 bases from J, the junction contained 4 bases not matched to a gene. The CDR3 consists of 16 residues. Germline V gives CDR1 MNHEY, CDR2 SVGEGT.

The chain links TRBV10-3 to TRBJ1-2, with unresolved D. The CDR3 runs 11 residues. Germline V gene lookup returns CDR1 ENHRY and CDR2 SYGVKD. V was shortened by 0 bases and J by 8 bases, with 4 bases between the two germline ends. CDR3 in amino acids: CAISESRGYTF. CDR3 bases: TGTGCCATCAGTGAGTCCAGAGGCTACACCTTC.

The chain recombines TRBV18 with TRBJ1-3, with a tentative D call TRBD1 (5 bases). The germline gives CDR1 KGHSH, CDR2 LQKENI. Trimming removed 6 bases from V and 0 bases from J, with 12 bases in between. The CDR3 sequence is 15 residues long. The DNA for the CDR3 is TGTGCCAGCTCCCCTTGGGGGGACTCTGGAAACACCATATATTTT. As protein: CASSPWGDSGNTIYF. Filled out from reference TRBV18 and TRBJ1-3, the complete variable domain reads NAGVMQNPRHLVRRRGQEARLRCSPMKGHSHVYWYRQLPEEGLKFMVYLQKENIIDESGMPKERFSAEFPKEGPSILRIQQVVRGDSAAYFCASSPWGDSGNTIYFGEGSWLTVV.

In nucleotides, the CDR3 is TGTGCCAGCAGCTTAGGACAGACATATGGCTACACCTTC. It translates to CASSLGQTYGYTF. The chain combines TRBV7-9 with TRBJ1-2, with a weak D call TRBD1 (5 bases). The CDR3 sequence is 13 residues long. Looked up from germline, CDR1 is SEHNR and CDR2 is FQNEAQ (reference sequence). The V end lost 1 base, the J end lost 5 bases, and 8 bases lay between the germline ends. Looking up the rest from reference TRBV7-9 and TRBJ1-2 gives the full variable domain: DTGVSQNPRHKITKRGQNVTFRCDPISEHNRLYWYRQTLGQGPEFLTYFQNEAQLEKSRLLSDRFSAERPKGSFSTLEIQRTEQGDSAMYLCASSLGQTYGYTFGSGTRLTVV.

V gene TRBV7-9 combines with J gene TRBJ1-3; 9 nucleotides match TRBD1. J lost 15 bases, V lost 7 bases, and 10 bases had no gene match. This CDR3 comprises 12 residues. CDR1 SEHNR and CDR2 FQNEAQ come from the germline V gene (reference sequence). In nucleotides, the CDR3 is TGTGCCAGCAACACCCTCGGACAGGGGAAATATTTT. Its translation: CASNTLGQGKYF.

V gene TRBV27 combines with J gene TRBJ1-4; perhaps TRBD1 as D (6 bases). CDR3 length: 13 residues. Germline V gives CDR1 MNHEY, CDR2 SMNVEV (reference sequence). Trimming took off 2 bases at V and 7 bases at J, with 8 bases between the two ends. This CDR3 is CASSLVGGEKLFF. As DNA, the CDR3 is TGTGCCAGCAGTTTAGTAGGGGGTGAAAAACTGTTTTTT.

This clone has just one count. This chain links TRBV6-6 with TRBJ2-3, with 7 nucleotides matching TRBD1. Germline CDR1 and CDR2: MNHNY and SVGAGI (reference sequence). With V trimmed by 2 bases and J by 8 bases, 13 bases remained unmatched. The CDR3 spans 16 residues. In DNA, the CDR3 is TGTGCCAGCAGTTACGGGCTAGAGGGGGCGACGGGTACGCAGTATTTT. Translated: CASSYGLEGATGTQYF.

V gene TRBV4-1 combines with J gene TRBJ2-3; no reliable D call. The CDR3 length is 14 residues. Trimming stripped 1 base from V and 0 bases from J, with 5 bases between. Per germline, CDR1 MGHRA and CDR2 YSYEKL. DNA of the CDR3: TGCGCCAGCAGCCAAGTTTATAGCACAGATACGCAGTATTTT. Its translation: CASSQVYSTDTQYF.